The 10 T cell receptor beta chains listed next were all sequenced from one sample in a study of cytomegalovirus exposure and HLA in healthy donors. The PCR made use of 60 Vbeta and 13 Jbeta primers. Profiling relied on immunoSEQ multiplex PCR, and the TCRdb table lists in-frame clones only, not all of them. The sample carries 150,000 to 200,000 clones, around 85% recorded once. The sample consisted of PBMCs. The origin of the receptors is a man aged 50 or older in good health and CMV-seronegative.

A note on this clone: The germline gene is not matched at one end of the junction; a read error may be the cause. The V and J genes are TRBV7-9 and TRBJ1-2; no reliable D call. CDR3 length equals 17 residues. Germline-derived CDR1 and CDR2 are SEHNR and FQNEAQ (reference sequence). The DNA of the CDR3 is TGTTCCAGCAGCGACTCTTACCTGGGTAAAACTAACTATGGCTACACCTTC. Its protein is CSSSDSYLGKTNYGYTF.

This clone showed up just once. This rearrangement joins TRBV5-1 to TRBJ1-2; TRBD1 aligns across 7 bases. Germline CDR1 and CDR2: SGHRS and YFSETQ. The length of the CDR3 is 19 residues. Trimming cost V 1 base and J 1 base; bases outside gene matches: 16. The CDR3 is CASSLTGLRQGSGNYGYTF. The CDR3 DNA sequence: TGCGCCAGCAGCTTGACGGGTCTGAGACAGGGTAGCGGTAACTATGGCTACACCTTC.

This clone was seen only once. This chain connects TRBV7-6 to TRBJ2-1; 8 nucleotides line up with TRBD2. The V and J ends lost 5 bases and 5 bases, in that order; junction bases with no gene match: 11. The length of the CDR3 is 16 residues. Germline CDR1 reads SGHVS; CDR2 reads FNYEAQ. The CDR3 region has the DNA TGTGCCAGCAGCCCCCAGGGCGGGGGGACCCACAATGAGCAGTTCTTC. This codes for CASSPQGGGTHNEQFF.

The chain carries TRBV5-1 and TRBJ1-1; TRBD1 agrees at 10 bases. Trimming cost V 4 bases and J 5 bases; bases outside gene matches: 5. Germline V gene data show CDR1 as SGHRS and CDR2 as YFSETQ. CDR3 length: 14 amino acids. The CDR3 reads CASSGGTGETEAFF. In DNA, the CDR3 is TGCGCCAGCAGCGGAGGGACAGGGGAAACTGAAGCTTTCTTT. Full variable domain (missing parts from reference TRBV5-1 and TRBJ1-1): KAGVTQTPRYLIKTRGQQVTLSCSPISGHRSVSWYQQTPGQGLQFLFEYFSETQRNKGNFPGRFSGRQFSNSRSEMNVSTLELGDSALYLCASSGGTGETEAFFGQGTRLTVV.

As concerns this clone: Germline is not matched at one junction end, which may reflect a read error. The rearrangement links TRBV7-9 to TRBJ1-6; 7 positions agree with TRBD1. The CDR3 covers 18 residues. Germline V gene data show CDR1 as SEHNR and CDR2 as FQNEAQ (reference sequence). CDR3 residues: CSSSLPRVTGSANSPLHF. The CDR3 DNA reads as TGTTCCAGCAGCCTACCCCGGGTGACAGGGTCGGCTAATTCACCCCTCCACTTT.

This chain links TRBV5-1 with TRBJ2-2; 8 nucleotides line up with TRBD2. V trimming: 0 bases; J trimming: 1 base; junction bases outside the gene matches: 8. The CDR3 totals 18 residues. Per the germline V gene, CDR1 is SGHRS and CDR2 is YFSETQ. The CDR3 region is CASSLALMSGGNTGELFF. Written as DNA, the CDR3 is TGCGCCAGCAGCTTGGCGCTCATGAGCGGGGGGAACACCGGGGAGCTGTTTTTT.

This clone was counted once. The chain combines TRBV7-2 with TRBJ2-2; D is unclear. Germline V gene lookup returns CDR1 SGHTA and CDR2 FQGNSA. Between the trimmed V and J ends, which lost 3 bases and 7 bases, there was a span of 3 bases. This CDR3 has 11 amino acids. This CDR3 reads CASSFLGELFF. CDR3 nucleotides: TGTGCCAGCAGCTTCCTCGGGGAGCTGTTTTTT.

The chain carries TRBV5-6 and TRBJ2-2; tentative D call: TRBD2 (5 bases). The CDR3 is 13 amino acids. The V gene lost 6 bases and the J gene lost 1 base, with 7 bases spanning the gap. The germline V gene encodes CDR1 SGHDT and CDR2 YYEEEE. The CDR3 reads CASNSGNTGELFF. The CDR3 coding sequence is TGTGCCAGCAACAGCGGGAACACCGGGGAGCTGTTTTTT.

This sequence joins TRBV19 and TRBJ2-2; the match to TRBD1 covers 8 bases. The CDR3 has 15 residues. Germline loops: CDR1 LNHDA, CDR2 SQIVND (reference sequence). Trimming took 1 base from V and 6 from J; bases not matched to a gene: 4. CDR3 amino acids: CASSIGGQGSGELFF. The CDR3 bases are TGTGCCAGTAGTATAGGAGGACAGGGCTCCGGGGAGCTGTTTTTT.

The chain carries TRBV2 and TRBJ1-1, with no clear D. From germline, CDR1 is SNHLY and CDR2 FYNNEI. CDR3 length equals 13 residues. The V and J ends lost 6 bases and 5 bases respectively, with 13 bases between them. This chain's CDR3 is CASRADISTEAFF. As DNA, the CDR3 is TGTGCCAGCAGAGCCGACATCTCAACTGAAGCTTTCTTT.